The 22 T cell receptor delta chains reported below all come from one sample, sequenced in a study of gamma-delta chains in newborns, infants, children. TCRdb processed the reads again with the CATT caller. The sample yields 14,000 to 15,000 delta-chain clones, around 7% seen once. Input material: blood. The receptor source for this set is a child who was a newborn, infant or young child, either healthy, febrile or measles-vaccinated (not recorded which).

Notes on this clone: This sequence may be a read error, since a much larger clone differs from it by one base. This chain uses TRDV2 with TRDJ3; 13 bases map to TRDD3. CDR1 GEAIGNYY and CDR2 EKD come from the germline V gene. The length of the CDR3 is 20 residues. Germline trimming cut 1 base from V and 0 bases from J; bases unmatched to any gene: 5. CDR3 residues: CACDTDWGIRSSWDTRQMFF. The DNA of the CDR3 is TGTGCCTGTGACACGGACTGGGGGATACGGAGCTCCTGGGACACCCGACAGATGTTTTTC.

The V gene is TRDV2, the J gene TRDJ3, with D tentatively TRDD3 (6 bases). CDR1 GEAIGNYY and CDR2 EKD come from the germline V gene. The CDR3 is 17 amino acids. V lost 2 bases, J lost 4 bases, and 14 bases lay in between. DNA for the CDR3: TGTGCCTGTGACAAGATTGGGGGGCTTTGGGACACCCGACAGATGTTTTTC. Its protein product is CACDKIGGLWDTRQMFF.

This clone has just a few counts. The rearrangement uses TRDV3 and TRDJ3, with 9 positions matching TRDD3. This CDR3 spans 17 amino acids. Germline CDR1 and CDR2: TVYSNPD and GDNSRS (reference sequence). The J segment lost 0 bases and the V segment lost 4 bases, leaving 7 bases of the junction unmatched. The chain's CDR3 is CASIWGISSWDTRQMFF. The CDR3 nucleotides are TGTGCCTCTATATGGGGGATAAGCTCCTGGGACACCCGACAGATGTTTTTC.

In its sample, this clone was seen once. A read error may explain this, as a much larger clone is one base away. The chain combines TRDV2 with TRDJ3; 13 nucleotides line up with TRDD3. This CDR3 is built from 21 residues. J gave up 0 bases and V 2 bases, and 9 bases lay outside the gene matches. Germline V gives CDR1 GEAIGNYY, CDR2 EKD. The CDR3 region is CACDILGDTLRSSWDTRQMFF. The DNA of the CDR3 is TGTGCCTGTGACATACTGGGGGATACGCTACGGAGCTCCTGGGACACCCGACAGATGTTTTTC.

Regarding this clone: The protein given by TCRdb reflects a much larger clone and differs at residue 15 from this DNA's translation, likely from a read error; the protein shown is the DNA's translation. V gene TRDV2 combines with J gene TRDJ3; TRDD3 matches at 9 bases. This CDR3 spans 18 amino acids. Looked up from germline, CDR1 is GEAIGNYY and CDR2 is EKD. This chain's CDR3 is CACDILGESSWDTRRMFF. Written as DNA, the CDR3 is TGTGCCTGTGACATACTGGGGGAGAGCTCCTGGGACACCCGACGGATGTTTTTC.

This clone was counted only a few times. TCRdb pairs this DNA with a much larger clone's protein that differs at residue 7, likely a read error; the protein shown was translated from the DNA. The rearrangement joins TRDV2 to TRDJ3; 7 bases match TRDD3. The CDR3 length is 18 residues. J gave up 2 bases and V 3 bases, and 9 bases lay outside the gene matches. Germline CDR1 is GEAIGNYY and CDR2 is EKD. CDR3 coding DNA: TGTGCCTGTGACGTACTGGTGGATACGACCTGGGACACCCGACAGATGTTTTTC. It specifies CACDVLVDTTWDTRQMFF.

On this clone: In the same sample, other DNA sequences code for this CDR3. The chain combines TRDV2 with TRDJ3; D uncertain. CDR3 length: 19 residues. V was cut by 3 bases and J by 0 bases, with 17 bases left in between. Germline CDR1 GEAIGNYY, CDR2 EKD. Here the CDR3 DNA reads TGTGCCTGTGACGTCGCTTCGGGAGAACCCTCCTGGGACACCCGACAGATGTTTTTC. Translation gives CACDVASGEPSWDTRQMFF.

The chain combines TRDV2 with TRDJ1, with 7 bases aligning to TRDD3. CDR1 and CDR2 (germline): GEAIGNYY, EKD. Trimming took 0 bases from V and 5 from J; bases not matched to a gene: 2. The CDR3 covers 13 residues. CDR3: CACDTGDRDKLIF. CDR3 nucleotides: TGTGCCTGTGACACCGGGGATAGGGATAAACTCATCTTT.

This clone was seen ten or more times. This probably arose from a read error, given a far larger clone one base away. V gene TRDV2 combines with J gene TRDJ3; 9 bases align to TRDD3. The junction had 4 bases not matched to a gene; V was cut back by 5 bases and J by 0 bases. This CDR3 is built from 17 residues. Germline lookup yields CDR1 GEAIGNYY and CDR2 EKD. In DNA, the CDR3 is TGTGCCTGTGGCTACTGGGGGAGCTCCTGGGACACCCGACAGATGTTTTTC. Amino acids: CACGYWGSSWDTRQMFF.

The chain joins TRDV2 to TRDJ3, with a tentative D call TRDD3 (6 bases). The CDR3 runs 18 residues. Trimming shortened V by 4 bases and J by 0 bases, and 15 bases separated the two germline ends. Germline CDR1 GEAIGNYY, CDR2 EKD. The CDR3, as DNA: TGTGCCTGTGAGGGGATCCCGACGAGCTCCTGGGACACCCGACAGATGTTTTTC. Protein sequence: CACEGIPTSSWDTRQMFF.

V usage is TRDV2 and J usage is TRDJ3; 8 nucleotides align to TRDD3. The trim removed 3 bases at V and 0 bases at J, leaving 9 bases unmatched. This CDR3 is 19 amino acids long. Germline CDR1 is GEAIGNYY and CDR2 is EKD. The CDR3 region is CACDVLGVTSSWDTRQMFF. For the CDR3, the DNA is TGTGCCTGTGACGTACTGGGGGTTACCAGCTCCTGGGACACCCGACAGATGTTTTTC.

As concerns this clone: An end of the junction does not agree with germline; a read error may underlie this. The chain employs TRDV2 and TRDJ3; 12 bases match TRDD3. Germline lookup yields CDR1 GEAIGNYY and CDR2 EKD. This CDR3 region has 19 residues. This chain's CDR3 is CACDILGDTGSWDTRQVFF. The CDR3 DNA is TGTGCCTGTGACATACTGGGGGATACTGGCTCCTGGGACACCCGACAGGTGTTTTTC.

The genes are TRDV2 and TRDJ1; 13 nucleotides line up with TRDD3. Per the germline V gene, CDR1 is GEAIGNYY and CDR2 is EKD. The CDR3 length is 20 residues. Losses at the gene ends were 0 bases for V and 0 bases for J; bases not matched to a gene: 12. This chain's CDR3 is CACDTVLGDTRPPYTDKLIF. The CDR3, as DNA: TGTGCCTGTGACACCGTACTGGGGGATACGCGGCCTCCGTACACCGATAAACTCATCTTT.

The V gene call is TRDV2, and the J gene call is absent; the table's D call TRDD3 went unverified against the DNA. This CDR3 region has 14 residues. CDR1 is GEAIGNYY, CDR2 EKD, per germline. The CDR3 DNA reads as TGTGCCTGTGACACTCTACTGGGGGATACAGCACAATTCTTC. Its translation: CACDTLLGDTAQFF.

As concerns this clone: It differs at one base from a far larger clone, so likely a read error. This chain joins TRDV2 and TRDJ3, with 7 positions matching TRDD3. The CDR3 loop spans 16 amino acids. CDR1 is GEAIGNYY and CDR2 is EKD in the germline V gene. The CDR3 loop reads CACDWGSSWDTRQLFF. The CDR3 bases are TGTGCCTGTGACTGGGGGAGCTCCTGGGACACCCGACAGCTGTTTTTC.

As DNA, the CDR3 is TGTGCCTGTGACGCGTTACTGGGGGATACACGCGCGACATTCGATAAACTCATCTTT. Translation gives CACDALLGDTRATFDKLIF. The J gene is TRDJ1, the V gene TRDV2; the match to TRDD3 covers 12 bases. Looked up from germline, CDR1 is GEAIGNYY and CDR2 is EKD. This CDR3 comprises 19 residues. The V segment lost 3 bases and the J segment 4 bases; nucleotides outside the gene matches: 17.

Notes on this clone: Other nucleotide sequences from this sample produce the same CDR3. This chain joins TRDV2 and TRDJ3; 8 nucleotides align to TRDD3. CDR3 length: 19 amino acids. The junction had 9 bases not matched to a gene; V was cut back by 3 bases and J by 0 bases. Germline V lookup: CDR1 GEAIGNYY, CDR2 EKD. CDR3 sequence: CACDPTGGPSSWDTRQMFF. DNA for the CDR3: TGTGCCTGTGACCCTACTGGGGGGCCAAGCTCCTGGGACACCCGACAGATGTTTTTC.

The chain combines TRAV29/DV5 with TRDJ1; 9 bases align to TRDD3. Germline values: CDR1 NSMFDY, CDR2 ISSIKDK. The trim removed 0 bases at V and 2 bases at J, leaving 8 bases unmatched. This CDR3 has 16 residues. The CDR3 bases are TGTGCAGCAAGCGCGAATACTGGGGGACCAACCGATAAACTCATCTTT. This gives the protein CAASANTGGPTDKLIF.

Concerning this clone itself: Its ends do not fully match the called genes, so a read error is possible. The same CDR3 is also encoded by other DNA sequences in this sample. The V gene is TRDV2, the J gene TRDJ3, with 7 bases aligning to TRDD3. The germline CDR1 and CDR2 sequences are GEAIGNYY and EKD. CDR3 length: 21 residues. CDR3 coding DNA: TGCGCCTGTGACACCGGGGACCTTCTGGGGGCCAGCTCCTGGGACACCCGACAGATGTTTTTC. Protein: CACDTGDLLGASSWDTRQMFF.

V is TRDV2 and J is TRDJ3, with 8 bases fitting TRDD3. From germline, CDR1 is GEAIGNYY and CDR2 EKD. The junction had 2 bases not matched to a gene; V was cut back by 0 bases and J by 2 bases. The CDR3 covers 17 residues. CDR3 residues: CACDTAWGTWDTRQMFF. Here the CDR3 DNA reads TGTGCCTGTGACACCGCCTGGGGGACCTGGGACACCCGACAGATGTTTTTC.

This clone was seen a few times. This CDR3 is also generated by other DNA sequences in the sample. The chain combines TRDV2 with TRDJ3; 13 bases agree with TRDD3. CDR3 length equals 18 residues. V shed 3 bases and J 3 bases; nucleotides not matched to a gene: 4. Per germline, CDR1 GEAIGNYY and CDR2 EKD. CDR3 sequence reads: CACDVLGDTNWDTRQMFF. CDR3 in DNA: TGTGCCTGTGACGTACTGGGGGATACGAACTGGGACACCCGACAGATGTTTTTC.

This clone has a handful of counts. Within the sample, other DNA sequences also encode this same CDR3. The J gene is TRDJ3, the V gene TRDV2; 12 nucleotides line up with TRDD3. Per the germline V gene, CDR1 is GEAIGNYY and CDR2 is EKD. V was clipped by 0 bases and J by 1 base; unmatched bases: 9. This CDR3 contains 21 residues. The CDR3 spells CACDTVELGDTLSWDTRQMFF. The CDR3 DNA reads TGTGCCTGTGACACCGTGGAGCTGGGGGATACGCTATCCTGGGACACCCGACAGATGTTTTTC.